This T cell receptor (beta chain) stems from a study of T-cell memory formation after mild COVID-19. Regarding the study as a whole: Clones contracting across day 15 to 85 had a balanced CD4/CD8 profile; later expanding clones leaned CD4+.

Each CDR3 protein gets one entry after TCRdb re-called the 5' RACE reads with MiXCR. The sample comprises just under 350,000 distinct CDR3 sequences, 13% of which are singletons, and over 20% rests with the top ten. Germline V CDR1 and CDR2: SGHKS, YYEKEE (reference sequence). V lost 4 bases and J 11 bases, leaving 18 bases between the germline ends. There are 14 residues in the CDR3. This clonotype was detected only a few times. The antigen is not known. Sequencing used PBMCs or a T cell subset sorted from them (not recorded which). The gene calls are TRBV5-5 and TRBJ1-4; D might be TRBD1 (5 bases). The sequence derives from a man between 18 and 29 years old who had mild COVID-19 (a few samples of this study predate the infection). Cell type and time point are not known. CDR3 DNA: TGTGCCAGCAGCCGGGACCGCCTGGTGGGTAAACTGTTTTTT. Translation gives CASSRDRLVGKLFF.